This T cell receptor beta chain is from a study of beta chain features in type 1 diabetes. Germline-derived CDR1 and CDR2 are SGHNT and YYREEE (reference sequence). V gave up 5 bases and J gave up 5 bases; unmatched junction bases: 8. CDR3 length: 14 amino acids. Only a few counts were recorded for this clone. Naive, central memory, regulatory and stem cell-like memory cells within the CD4+ compartment were sorted using CD45RO/CCR7/CD25/CD127/CD95/CD27. Purity above 95% was achieved in all sorted populations. Sequenced material consisted of expressed TCRB transcripts (all of the isolated RNA was reverse transcribed). Some clones are missing from TCRdb's copy, which holds only in-frame ones; the method was immunoSEQ multiplex PCR. This table has around 99,000 clones, 40% appearing once.

What was sequenced was stem cell memory CD4+ T cells from blood. The sequence came from a woman aged 18-29 years in good health. The chain employs TRBV5-4 and TRBJ1-1, with 8 bases lining up with TRBD1. The CDR3 nucleotides are TGTGCCAGCAGAACGGACAGGGATGTAACTGAAGCTTTCTTT. Amino acid sequence: CASRTDRDVTEAFF.